Here is one T cell receptor beta chain with its context. The CDR3 is made up of 21 amino acids. In germline, CDR1 is MNHEY, CDR2 SVGEGT. V trimming: 7 bases; J trimming: 4 bases; junction bases outside the gene matches: 22. Each CDR3 protein is one row after TCRdb ran MiXCR on the 5' RACE reads. The table has 500,000 to 600,000 distinct CDR3 sequences, roughly 17% seen once; the top ten hold around 12%. These data originate in a study of T-cell memory formation after mild COVID-19. Turning to the study itself: Largely donor-specific sequence clusters came from a couple of donors.

The TCR originated in an adult woman who had mild COVID-19 (a few samples of this study predate the infection). Cell type and time point are not known. The sequencing input was PBMCs or a T cell subset sorted from them (not recorded which). The chain carries TRBV6-2 or TRBV6-3 and TRBJ2-3; 14 bases are a match to TRBD2. CDR3 amino acids: CASTFPLRGTSGSGWPDTQYF. CDR3 nucleotide sequence: TGTGCCAGCACCTTCCCCCTACGCGGGACTAGCGGGAGCGGGTGGCCAGATACGCAGTATTTT.